One and the same sample provided the 14 T cell receptor beta chains below, sequenced in a study of monozygotic twins with inflammatory bowel disease. TCRdb reprocessed the 5' RACE reads; each CDR3 protein has one entry and no DNA is given. The sample table includes approximately 150,000 distinct CDR3 sequences. The sequenced sample was blood. All receptors come from a human donor with ulcerative colitis or Crohn's disease, or a healthy co-twin of an affected twin (not recorded which).

The chain uses TRBV15 and TRBJ2-7; TCRdb lists TRBD1, though no DNA is available to test this call. Germline CDR1 and CDR2: LNHNV and YYDKDF (reference sequence). This CDR3 spans 15 amino acids. CDR3: CATRFGQGNSYEQYF.

The genes are TRBV6-5 and TRBJ2-6; no DNA is available, so the TRBD1 call from TCRdb remains unchecked. The germline V gene has CDR1 MNHEY and CDR2 SVGAGI. This CDR3 spans 17 amino acids. This CDR3 is CASSHRDRSPGANVLTF.

The rearrangement uses TRBV20-1 and TRBJ2-1. Germline lookup yields CDR1 DFQATT and CDR2 SNEGSKA (reference sequence). The length of the CDR3 is 13 residues. The CDR3 here is CSARDLLSNEQFF.

This rearrangement joins TRBV12-3 or TRBV12-4 to TRBJ2-3; without DNA, the TCRdb call of TRBD2 cannot be checked. This CDR3 is built from 15 residues. This CDR3 reads CASSFLSDNADTQYF.

The V call is TRBV20-1, the J call TRBJ1-2; lacking DNA, the TRBD1 call made by TCRdb goes unchecked. This CDR3 has 14 amino acids. Looked up from germline, CDR1 is DFQATT and CDR2 is SNEGSKA (reference sequence). CDR3 in amino acids: CSARGGAGNYGYTF.

V gene TRBV9 combines with J gene TRBJ1-1. Germline lookup yields CDR1 SGDLS and CDR2 YYNGEE. The CDR3 totals 13 residues. The CDR3: CASSVWANTEAFF.

The chain has TRBV7-2 and TRBJ1-2; TCRdb indicates TRBD1, and absent DNA this call remains unverified. The germline V gene encodes CDR1 SGHTA and CDR2 FQGNSA. The CDR3 is made up of 13 amino acids. CDR3 in amino acids: CASGAHRVYGYTF.

V is TRBV18 and J is TRBJ2-7; TCRdb indicates TRBD1, and absent DNA this call remains unverified. The CDR3 is made up of 16 amino acids. Germline assignment: CDR1 KGHSH and CDR2 LQKENI. This CDR3 is CASSPRPGTVSYEQYF.

The chain couples TRBV30 to TRBJ2-1; TCRdb proposes TRBD2, but this gene call is untestable without DNA. Germline V gene sequence: CDR1 GTSNPN, CDR2 SVGIG (reference sequence). The CDR3 has 15 residues. The CDR3 spells CAWIPGLADYNEQFF.

V gene TRBV28 combines with J gene TRBJ1-5. The germline CDR1 and CDR2 sequences are MDHEN and SYDVKM. The CDR3 contains 13 residues. The CDR3 is CASSSGGNQPQHF.

The chain couples TRBV7-9 to TRBJ1-1. Germline CDR1 SEHNR, CDR2 FQNEAQ (reference sequence). This CDR3 comprises 15 residues. CDR3 residues: CASGFVGFGRAEAFF.

The chain employs TRBV3-1 and TRBJ2-3; TCRdb proposes TRBD1, but this gene call is untestable without DNA. This CDR3 has 16 residues. Germline V gene sequence: CDR1 LGHDT, CDR2 YNNKEL (reference sequence). CDR3 sequence: CASSQLSPTGGNVQYF.

The chain couples TRBV24-1 to TRBJ2-3; TCRdb calls TRBD1, which cannot be checked without DNA. The CDR3 runs 18 residues. Germline CDR1 KGHDR, CDR2 SFDVKD. The CDR3 is CATSDPLTGGAGTDTQYF.

The rearrangement links TRBV23-1 to TRBJ2-2; the TCRdb call, TRBD2, lacks DNA for checking. TRBV23-1 is an open reading frame whose function is uncertain. This CDR3 spans 17 amino acids. CDR3 loop: CASSQSGAGVRTGELFF.